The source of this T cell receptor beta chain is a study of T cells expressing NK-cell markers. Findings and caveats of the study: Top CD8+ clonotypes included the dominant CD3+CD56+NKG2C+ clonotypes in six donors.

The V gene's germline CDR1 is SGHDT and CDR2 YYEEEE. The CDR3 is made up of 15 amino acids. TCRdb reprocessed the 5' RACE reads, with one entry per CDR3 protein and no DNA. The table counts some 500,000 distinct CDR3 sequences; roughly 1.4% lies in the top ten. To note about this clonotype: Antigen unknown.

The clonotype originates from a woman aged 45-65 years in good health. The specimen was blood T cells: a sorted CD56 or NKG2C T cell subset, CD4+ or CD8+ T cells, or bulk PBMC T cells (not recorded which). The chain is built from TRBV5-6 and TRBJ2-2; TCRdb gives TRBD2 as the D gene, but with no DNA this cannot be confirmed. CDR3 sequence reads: CASSRLATNTGELFF.